The following is a T cell receptor beta chain sequence with its context. In the authors' workflow: Scientists estimated how many nucleated cells there were by amplifying reference gene primers. Sequencing used immunoSEQ multiplex PCR; TCRdb keeps in-frame clones, though not all of them. V and J calls and clone size are given by that table; D and trimming were obtained from the DNA. Among some 290,000 clones, 85% to 90% were seen once, and the ten largest hold approximately 4%. The source of the sample is a study of blood T cell repertoires in COVID-19. Across the whole study: Both acute and convalescent COVID-19 samples were obtained from the United States, Italy and Spain. Nucleic acid was either cDNA or gDNA, and it came from T cells, B-cell-depleted T cells, or PBMCs.

Germline CDR1 reads MDHEN; CDR2 reads SYDVKM. The CDR3 spans 15 residues. V gave up 6 bases and J gave up 2 bases, with 14 bases separating them. Material for sequencing was peripheral blood. J is TRBJ1-5 and V is TRBV28; maybe TRBD1 (5 bases). This TCR came from a man aged 18 to 29 with active or convalescent COVID-19. CDR3 nucleotide sequence: TGTGCCAGCAGCCTCAGGGTCGTGGGCAATCAGCCCCAGCATTTT. Its protein product is CASSLRVVGNQPQHF.